This T cell receptor (beta chain) was documented in a study of blood T cell repertoires in COVID-19. In the study overall: There were acute and convalescent COVID-19 samples, and they came from the United States, Italy and Spain. PBMCs, B-cell-depleted T cells, or T cells provided the cDNA or gDNA that made up the material.

Measured with immunoSEQ multiplex PCR; TCRdb has only the in-frame clones, and not every one. Among 290,000 or so clones listed, approximately 89% were seen once. The CDR3 contains 17 residues. CDR1 is MDHEN and CDR2 is SYDVKM in the germline V gene. With V trimmed by 4 bases and J by 0 bases, 7 bases remained unmatched. The gene calls are TRBV28 and TRBJ1-2, with TRBD1 identical over 11 bases. Sequenced sample: peripheral blood. The clonotype originates from a woman younger than 45 with COVID-19, enrolled during active disease. The CDR3 DNA reads as TGTGCCAGCAGTTCCTACGGACAGGGGGCTCCTAACTATGGCTACACCTTC. Encoded protein: CASSSYGQGAPNYGYTF.